Reported below is one TCR beta chain. Its target is not known. TCR beta CDR3 regions were amplified from RNA. The HTBI primer set was used in a first-round RT-PCR of the TCR CDR3. From the multiplex PCR reads, TCRdb called clonotypes with MiXCR, one entry per CDR3 protein. Here the sample spans around 660,000 distinct CDR3 sequences, approximately 42% being singletons. The entry originates in a study of T cells in Graves' hyperthyroidism and ophthalmopathy. Study-level findings and limits: Prediction of ophthalmopathy progression came a median around 7.1 months pre-onset.

In germline, CDR1 is SGDLS, CDR2 YYNGEE. Trimming removed 4 bases from V and 3 bases from J, with 17 bases in between. The CDR3 is made up of 15 amino acids. This sequence was found in an adult man with Graves' disease, either hyperthyroidism or ophthalmopathy (not recorded which). Sample: peripheral blood or thyroid tissue (not recorded which). This rearrangement joins TRBV9 to TRBJ2-7; D unresolved. The CDR3 protein is CASSSTELPDYEQYF. The CDR3 nucleotides are TGTGCCAGCAGCTCAACAGAACTCCCCGACTACGAGCAGTACTTC. Variable domain in full (rest from reference TRBV9 and TRBJ2-7): DSGVTQTPKHLITATGQRVTLRCSPRSGDLSVYWYQQSLDQGLQFLIQYYNGEERAKGNILERFSAQQFPDLHSELNLSSLELGDSALYFCASSSTELPDYEQYFGPGTRLTVT.